This T cell receptor beta chain was documented in a study of response to subunit inactivated influenza vaccine. Study-wide results and caveats: Authors proposed each seasonal influenza vaccination draws in few new T cells.

This clonotype was seen more than once but under ten times. Its antigen is unknown. Via MiXCR, TCRdb re-called the RT-PCR reads, giving one row per CDR3 protein. The table shows over 450,000 distinct CDR3 sequences, with 10% to 15% occurring only once. The CDR3 is 15 amino acids. The V end lost 0 bases, the J end lost 1 base, and 7 bases lay between the germline ends. Germline loops: CDR1 SGHDT, CDR2 YYEEEE. The sequence was obtained from a middle-aged man who received an inactivated influenza vaccine. The sample here was PBMCs from blood, taken more than 35 days after vaccination. J is TRBJ2-2 and V is TRBV5-6; no clear D gene. As DNA, the CDR3 is TGTGCCAGCAGCTTGGGGGCAAGGAACACCGGGGAGCTGTTTTTT. Protein: CASSLGARNTGELFF.